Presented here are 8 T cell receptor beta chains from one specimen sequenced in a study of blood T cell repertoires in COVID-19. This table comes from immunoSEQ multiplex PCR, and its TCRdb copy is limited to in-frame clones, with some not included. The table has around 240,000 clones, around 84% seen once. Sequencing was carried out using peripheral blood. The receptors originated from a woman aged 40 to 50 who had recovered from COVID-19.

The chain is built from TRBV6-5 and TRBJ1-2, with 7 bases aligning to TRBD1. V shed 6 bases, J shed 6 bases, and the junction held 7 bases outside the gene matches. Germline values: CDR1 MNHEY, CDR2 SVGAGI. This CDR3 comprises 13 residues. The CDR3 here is CASREGQRDGYTF. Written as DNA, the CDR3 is TGTGCCAGCAGGGAGGGACAGCGTGATGGCTACACCTTC.

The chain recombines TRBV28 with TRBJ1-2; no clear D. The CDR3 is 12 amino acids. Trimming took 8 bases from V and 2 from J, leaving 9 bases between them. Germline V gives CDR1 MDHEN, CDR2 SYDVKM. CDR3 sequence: CASLRENYGYTF. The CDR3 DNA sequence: TGTGCCAGCCTCCGGGAGAACTATGGCTACACCTTC.

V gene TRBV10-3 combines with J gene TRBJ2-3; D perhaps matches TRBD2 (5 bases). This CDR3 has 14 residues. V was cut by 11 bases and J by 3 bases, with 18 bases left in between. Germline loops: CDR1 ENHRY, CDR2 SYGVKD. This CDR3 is CAFRRGDLTDTQYF. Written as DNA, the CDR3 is TGTGCCTTTCGACGGGGAGACCTTACAGATACGCAGTATTTT.

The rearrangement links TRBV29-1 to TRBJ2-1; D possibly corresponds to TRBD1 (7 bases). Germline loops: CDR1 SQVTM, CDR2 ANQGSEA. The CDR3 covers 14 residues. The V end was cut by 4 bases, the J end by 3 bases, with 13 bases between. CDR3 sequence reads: CSVGRGQVYNEQFF. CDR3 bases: TGCAGCGTTGGGAGGGGGCAAGTCTACAATGAGCAGTTCTTC.

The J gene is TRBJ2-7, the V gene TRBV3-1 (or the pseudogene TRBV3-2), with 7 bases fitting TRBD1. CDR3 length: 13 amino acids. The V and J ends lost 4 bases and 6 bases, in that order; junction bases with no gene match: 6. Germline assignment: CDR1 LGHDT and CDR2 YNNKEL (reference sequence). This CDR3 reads CASSPGTVGEQYF. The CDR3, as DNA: TGTGCCAGCAGCCCGGGGACAGTCGGCGAGCAGTACTTC.

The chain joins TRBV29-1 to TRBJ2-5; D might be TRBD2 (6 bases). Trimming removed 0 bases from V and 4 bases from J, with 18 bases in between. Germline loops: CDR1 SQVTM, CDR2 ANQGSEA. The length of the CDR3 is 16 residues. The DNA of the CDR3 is TGCAGCGTTGAAGATAGGGGCTCCTTGGGAGGAGAGACCCAGTACTTC. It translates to CSVEDRGSLGGETQYF.

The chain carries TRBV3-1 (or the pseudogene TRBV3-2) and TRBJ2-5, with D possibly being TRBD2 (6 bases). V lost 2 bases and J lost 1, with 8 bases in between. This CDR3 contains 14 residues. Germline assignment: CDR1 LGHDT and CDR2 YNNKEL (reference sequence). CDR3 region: CASSQRGTQETQYF. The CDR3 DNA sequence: TGTGCCAGCAGCCAACGGGGGACCCAAGAGACCCAGTACTTC.

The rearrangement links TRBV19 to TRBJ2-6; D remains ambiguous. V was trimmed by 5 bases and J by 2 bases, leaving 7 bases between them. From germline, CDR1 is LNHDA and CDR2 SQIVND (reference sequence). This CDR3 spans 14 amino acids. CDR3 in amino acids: CASSQQAGANVLTF. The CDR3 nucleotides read TGTGCCAGTAGTCAACAAGCTGGGGCCAACGTCCTGACTTTC.